This entry is about one T cell receptor beta chain. Sequencing was performed with immunoSEQ multiplex PCR; in TCRdb, only in-frame clones are kept and a portion is missing. The data hold 700,000 or so clones, with roughly 85% observed a single time. This sample is drawn from a study of shared T cell receptors in the human thymus. The germline CDR1 and CDR2 sequences are LGHNT and FRNRAP. V lost 1 base, J lost 0 bases, and 10 bases lay in between. The CDR3 is 16 amino acids. This same sample was also part of a study on human thymus T cells.

V is TRBV12-5 and J is TRBJ2-1, with D tentatively TRBD2 (6 bases). The receptor was isolated from a girl under three years old with a congenital heart defect. Sequencing was carried out using thymocytes. For the CDR3, the DNA is TGTGCTAGTGGTTTGGGTCACGGGAGCTCCTACAATGAGCAGTTCTTC. It yields the protein CASGLGHGSSYNEQFF.